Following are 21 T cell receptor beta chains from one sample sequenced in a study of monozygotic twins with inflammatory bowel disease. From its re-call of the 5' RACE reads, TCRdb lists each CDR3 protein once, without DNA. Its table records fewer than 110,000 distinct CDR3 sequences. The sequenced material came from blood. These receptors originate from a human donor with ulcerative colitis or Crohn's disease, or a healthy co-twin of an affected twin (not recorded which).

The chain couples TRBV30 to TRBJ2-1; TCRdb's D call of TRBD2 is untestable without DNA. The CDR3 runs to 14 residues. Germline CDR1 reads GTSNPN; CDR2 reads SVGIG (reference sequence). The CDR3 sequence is CAWTARASTNEQFF.

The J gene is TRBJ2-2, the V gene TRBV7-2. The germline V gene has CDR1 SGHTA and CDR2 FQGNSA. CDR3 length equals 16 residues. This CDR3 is CASSLAFGPNTGELFF.

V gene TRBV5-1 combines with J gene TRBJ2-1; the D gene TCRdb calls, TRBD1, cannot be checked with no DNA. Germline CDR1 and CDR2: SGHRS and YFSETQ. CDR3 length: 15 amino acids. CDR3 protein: CASSLVLGQGNEQFF.

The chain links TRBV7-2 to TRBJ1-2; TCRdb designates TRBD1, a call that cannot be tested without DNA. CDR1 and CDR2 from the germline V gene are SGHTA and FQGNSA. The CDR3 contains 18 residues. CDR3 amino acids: CASSLAAGRVGQGEGYTF.

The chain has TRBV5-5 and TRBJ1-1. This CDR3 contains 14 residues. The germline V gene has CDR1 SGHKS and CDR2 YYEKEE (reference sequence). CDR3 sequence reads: CASSLASTNTEAFF.

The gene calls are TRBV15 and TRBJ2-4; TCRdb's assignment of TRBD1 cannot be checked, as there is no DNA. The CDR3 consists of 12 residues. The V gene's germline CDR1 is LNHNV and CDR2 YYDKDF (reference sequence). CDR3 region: CATSHPRDRQHF.

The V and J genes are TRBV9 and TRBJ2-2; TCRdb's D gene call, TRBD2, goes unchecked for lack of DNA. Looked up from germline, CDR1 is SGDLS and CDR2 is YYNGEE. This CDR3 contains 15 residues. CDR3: CASSVGSSGTGELFF.

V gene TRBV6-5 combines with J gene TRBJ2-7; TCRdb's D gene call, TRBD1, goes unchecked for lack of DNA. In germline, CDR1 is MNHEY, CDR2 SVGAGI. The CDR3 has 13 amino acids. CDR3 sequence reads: CASKGAGTYEQYF.

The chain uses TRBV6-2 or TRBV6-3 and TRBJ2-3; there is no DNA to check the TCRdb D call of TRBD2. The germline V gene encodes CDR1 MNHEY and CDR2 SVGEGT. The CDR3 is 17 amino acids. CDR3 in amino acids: CASSIVNGRADTDTQYF.

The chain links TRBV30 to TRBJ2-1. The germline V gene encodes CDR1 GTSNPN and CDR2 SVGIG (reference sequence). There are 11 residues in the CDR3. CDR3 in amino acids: CAWSLLDEQFF.

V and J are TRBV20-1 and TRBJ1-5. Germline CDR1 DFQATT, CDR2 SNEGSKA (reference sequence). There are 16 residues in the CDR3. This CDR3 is CSARDLTLRGNQPQHF.

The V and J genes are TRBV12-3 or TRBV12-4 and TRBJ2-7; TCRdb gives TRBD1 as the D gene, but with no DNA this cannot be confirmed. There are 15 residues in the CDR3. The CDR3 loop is CASRERTGVSYEQYF.

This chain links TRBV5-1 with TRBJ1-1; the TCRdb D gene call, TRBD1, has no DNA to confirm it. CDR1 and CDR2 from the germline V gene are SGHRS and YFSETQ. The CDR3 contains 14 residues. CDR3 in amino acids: CASSPGAPNTEAFF.

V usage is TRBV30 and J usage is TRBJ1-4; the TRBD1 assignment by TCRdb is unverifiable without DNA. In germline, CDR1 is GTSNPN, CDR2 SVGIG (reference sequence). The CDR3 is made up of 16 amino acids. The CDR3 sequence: CAWSPGTLKGNEKLFF.

CDR3 residues: CASSPVGTDNEQFF. The chain joins TRBV18 to TRBJ2-1; TCRdb picks TRBD1, but there is no DNA to check that call. Germline loops: CDR1 KGHSH, CDR2 LQKENI. There are 14 residues in the CDR3.

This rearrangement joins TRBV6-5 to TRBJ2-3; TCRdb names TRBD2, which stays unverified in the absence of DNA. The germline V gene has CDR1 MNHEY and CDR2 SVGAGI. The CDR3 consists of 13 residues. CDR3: CASSREGARTQYF.

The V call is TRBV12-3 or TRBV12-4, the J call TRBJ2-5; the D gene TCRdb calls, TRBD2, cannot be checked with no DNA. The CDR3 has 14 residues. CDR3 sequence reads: CASSLGSGWETQYF.

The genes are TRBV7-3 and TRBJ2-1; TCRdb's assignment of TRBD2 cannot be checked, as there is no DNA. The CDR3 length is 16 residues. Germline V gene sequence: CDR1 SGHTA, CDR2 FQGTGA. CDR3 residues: CASSLHMPSGGYEQFF.

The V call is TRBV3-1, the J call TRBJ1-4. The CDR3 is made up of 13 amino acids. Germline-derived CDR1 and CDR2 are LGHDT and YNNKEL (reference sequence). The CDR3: CASSQAGSRDSFF.

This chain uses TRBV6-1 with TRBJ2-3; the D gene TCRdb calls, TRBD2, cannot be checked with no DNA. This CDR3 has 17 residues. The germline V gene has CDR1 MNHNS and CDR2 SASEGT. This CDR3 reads CASSPGTSKGGTDTQYF.

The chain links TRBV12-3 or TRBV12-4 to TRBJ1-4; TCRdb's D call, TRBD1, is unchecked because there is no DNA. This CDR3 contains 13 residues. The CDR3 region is CASSPGQAEKLFF.